This TCR beta chain was documented in a study of blood T cell repertoires in COVID-19. Study-wide context: The United States, Italy and Spain provided the acute and convalescent COVID-19 samples. PBMCs, B-cell-depleted T cells, or T cells were the source of the cDNA or gDNA that made up the material.

In the source study's methods: Estimation of nucleated cell counts was performed using reference gene primer amplification. Some clones are missing from TCRdb's copy, which holds only in-frame ones; the method was immunoSEQ multiplex PCR. The V and J calls and clone size were taken over from that table, and D and trimming were inferred from the DNA. The repertoire consists of some 93,000 clones, with 85% occurring once and the leading ten covering 3.8%. Germline CDR1 and CDR2: SNHLY and FYNNEI. The CDR3 has 20 residues. After removal of 1 base from V and 2 bases from J, the junction contained 12 bases not matched to a gene.

The chain couples TRBV2 to TRBJ2-5, with TRBD2 matching over 14 bases. This TCR derives from a man aged 60 to 69 with acute or convalescent COVID-19. The material sequenced was peripheral blood. DNA for the CDR3: TGTGCCAGCAGTGAAGAAAGGAGGACTAGCGGGAGGAGGGGACAAGAGACCCAGTACTTC. Its protein product is CASSEERRTSGRRGQETQYF.